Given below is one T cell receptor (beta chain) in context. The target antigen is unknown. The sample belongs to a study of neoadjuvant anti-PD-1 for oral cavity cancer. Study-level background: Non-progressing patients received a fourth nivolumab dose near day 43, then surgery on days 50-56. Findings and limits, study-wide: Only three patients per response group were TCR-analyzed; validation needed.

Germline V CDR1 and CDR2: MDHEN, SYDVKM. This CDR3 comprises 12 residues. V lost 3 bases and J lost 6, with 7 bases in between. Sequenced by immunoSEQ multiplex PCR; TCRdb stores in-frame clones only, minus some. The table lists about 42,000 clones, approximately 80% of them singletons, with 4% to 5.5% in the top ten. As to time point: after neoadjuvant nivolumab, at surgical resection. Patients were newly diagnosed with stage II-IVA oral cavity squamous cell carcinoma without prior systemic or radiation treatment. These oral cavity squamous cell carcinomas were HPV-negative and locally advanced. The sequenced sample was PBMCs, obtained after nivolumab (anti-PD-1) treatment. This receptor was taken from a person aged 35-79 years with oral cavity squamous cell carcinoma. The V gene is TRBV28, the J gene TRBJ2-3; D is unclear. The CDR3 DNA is TGTGCCAGCAGTTTGATTTTGGATACGCAGTATTTT. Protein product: CASSLILDTQYF.